This is a list of T cell receptor beta chains from one sample in a study of shared clonotypes between healthy human individuals. Data came from immunoSEQ multiplex PCR; TCRdb stores just in-frame clones and leaves some out. The data show 550,000 to 800,000 clones, with approximately 74% seen just once and about 1.8% held by the top ten. The sequenced sample consisted of memory CD4+ T cells sorted from blood. The receptors come from a woman in her 30s in good health. The CDR3 runs from the conserved cysteine through the conserved F or W. The order of the fields is clone size, V gene, D gene, J gene, CDR3 protein, CDR3 DNA. The D gene is left open where the match is weak. Size tells how often a clone was seen (once, few, many) or the class of an expanded clone, and some rows leave it out.

NA,TRBV7-8,TRBD2,TRBJ2-1,CASSQAKRGSYNEQFF,TGTGCCAGCAGTCAAGCCAAGCGGGGCTCCTACAATGAGCAGTTCTTC
NA,TRBV27,NA,TRBJ1-2,CASRKGDGYTF,TGTGCCAGCCGTAAAGGGGATGGCTACACCTTC
NA,TRBV19,NA,TRBJ2-6,CATRWRGGAPEGANVLTF,TGTGCCACCCGCTGGAGGGGGGGCGCCCCGGAGGGGGCCAACGTCCTGACTTTC
NA,TRBV28,NA,TRBJ2-7,CASSLGGVMYSLDEQYF,TGTGCCAGCAGTTTAGGAGGGGTTATGTATTCATTGGACGAGCAGTACTTC
many,TRBV2,NA,TRBJ2-4,CASKTEIAKNIQYF,TGTGCCAGCAAAACAGAGATAGCCAAAAACATTCAGTACTTC
NA,TRBV7-2,TRBD1,TRBJ2-3,CASSRGTGRTDTQYF,TGTGCCAGCAGCCGAGGGACAGGGAGGACAGATACGCAGTATTTT
NA,TRBV5-1,NA,TRBJ2-3,CASSLGRESDTQYF,TGCGCCAGCAGCTTGGGGCGGGAATCAGATACGCAGTATTTT
few,TRBV28,TRBD2,TRBJ2-1,CASSLISSGRAVQFF,TGTGCCAGCAGTTTAATCTCTAGCGGGAGGGCCGTGCAATTCTTC
NA,TRBV2,NA,TRBJ1-2,CASSEQGNGGYTF,TGTGCCAGCAGTGAACAGGGAAACGGTGGCTACACCTTC
few,TRBV29-1,TRBD2,TRBJ2-7,CSVTSGSYEQYF,TGCAGCGTGACTAGCGGGAGTTACGAGCAGTACTTC
few,TRBV5-1,NA,TRBJ2-4,CASSLAWGADIQYF,TGCGCCAGCAGCTTGGCCTGGGGGGCAGACATTCAGTACTTC
NA,TRBV25-1,TRBD2,TRBJ2-7,CASSASGTMNYEQYF,TGTGCCAGCAGTGCGTCCGGGACTATGAATTACGAGCAGTACTTC
NA,TRBV5-1,NA,TRBJ2-7,CASSISYREQSSYEQYF,TGCGCCAGCAGCATAAGCTACAGAGAACAAAGCTCCTACGAGCAGTACTTC
NA,TRBV5-1,NA,TRBJ2-3,CASSLDKLAYTSTDTQYF,TGCGCCAGCAGCTTGGACAAATTAGCATATACTAGCACAGATACGCAGTATTTT
NA,TRBV11-3,TRBD1,TRBJ2-2,CASSRSQGTGELFF,TGTGCCAGCAGCCGATCACAGGGGACCGGGGAGCTGTTTTTT
NA,TRBV6-1,NA,TRBJ2-1,CASSEAGGAAYNEQFF,TGTGCCAGCAGTGAAGCAGGGGGGGCAGCCTACAATGAGCAGTTCTTC
NA,TRBV19,NA,TRBJ1-1,CASSSRHVNTEAFF,TGTGCCAGTAGTTCAAGACACGTGAACACTGAAGCTTTCTTT
NA,TRBV2,NA,TRBJ1-2,CASSMGGANYGYTF,TGTGCCAGCAGCATGGGCGGGGCAAACTATGGCTACACCTTC
NA,TRBV29-1,NA,TRBJ1-4,CSVEDTNEKLFF,TGCAGCGTTGAAGATACTAATGAAAAACTGTTTTTT
NA,TRBV7-8,TRBD2,TRBJ2-2,CASSSRTSGIPSTGELFF,TGTGCCAGCAGCTCTCGGACTAGCGGGATACCGAGCACCGGGGAGCTGTTTTTT
NA,TRBV19,NA,TRBJ1-1,CASTTLGEGMNTEAFF,TGTGCCAGTACCACCCTCGGGGAGGGGATGAACACTGAAGCTTTCTTT
NA,TRBV30,NA,TRBJ2-2,CAWSVVLAGGELFF,TGTGCCTGGAGTGTAGTTCTAGCAGGCGGGGAGCTGTTTTTT
NA,TRBV27,TRBD2,TRBJ2-1,CASSPLAGGQWPFF,TGTGCCAGCAGTCCCTTAGCGGGAGGCCAGTGGCCGTTCTTC
NA,TRBV20-1,NA,TRBJ1-1,CSADTNTEAFF,TGCAGTGCTGACACGAACACTGAAGCTTTCTTT
few,TRBV10-2,NA,TRBJ1-4,CASRPTGRAEKLFF,TGCGCCAGCAGGCCCACCGGGCGAGCGGAAAAACTGTTTTTT
once,TRBV28,NA,TRBJ1-3,CATQTASSGNTIYF,TGTGCCACCCAGACAGCAAGCTCTGGAAACACCATATATTTT
NA,TRBV5-1,TRBD2,TRBJ2-7,CASSWSGTSVPYEQYF,TGCGCCAGCAGCTGGTCCGGGACTAGCGTCCCCTACGAGCAGTACTTC
NA,TRBV11-2,TRBD2,TRBJ2-7,CASRSVREGPEQYF,TGTGCCAGCAGATCGGTGCGGGAGGGCCCCGAGCAGTACTTC
many,TRBV5-1,NA,TRBJ2-1,CASSLSGEQFF,TGCGCCAGCAGCTTATCGGGTGAGCAGTTCTTC
once,TRBV5-1,TRBD2,TRBJ2-1,CASSLRAVAGASYNEQFF,TGCGCCAGCAGCTTGAGGGCCGTAGCGGGAGCCTCCTACAATGAGCAGTTCTTC
NA,TRBV18,NA,TRBJ1-5,CASSSGQPNQPQHF,TGTGCCAGCTCATCCGGACAGCCAAATCAGCCCCAGCATTTT
NA,TRBV9,TRBD1,TRBJ2-3,CASSAQGAASTDTQYF,TGTGCCAGCAGCGCCCAGGGGGCAGCTAGCACAGATACGCAGTATTTT
NA,TRBV19,TRBD1,TRBJ1-4,CASKEGTDNEKLFF,TGTGCCAGTAAAGAAGGGACAGACAATGAAAAACTGTTTTTT
NA,TRBV7-2,NA,TRBJ2-3,CASSFRIGGGPSDTQYF,TGTGCCAGCAGCTTCCGAATAGGGGGAGGGCCTAGTGATACGCAGTATTTT
NA,TRBV10-3,NA,TRBJ1-1,CAISGQSNTEAFF,TGTGCCATCAGTGGACAGTCGAACACTGAAGCTTTCTTT
many,TRBV2,NA,TRBJ1-2,CASSENRAYGYTF,TGTGCCAGCAGTGAAAACAGGGCCTATGGCTACACCTTC
NA,TRBV19,NA,TRBJ2-1,CASSDRTVYNEQFF,TGTGCCAGTAGTGACCGGACAGTATACAATGAGCAGTTCTTC
NA,TRBV2,TRBD1,TRBJ2-2,CASSEISGGFGELFF,TGTGCCAGCAGTGAAATTTCAGGGGGCTTCGGGGAGCTGTTTTTT
NA,TRBV20-1,NA,TRBJ1-2,CSAILIGYTF,TGCAGTGCTATTTTGATTGGCTACACCTTC
NA,TRBV9,TRBD2,TRBJ2-1,CASSVGLAENEQFF,TGTGCCAGCAGCGTAGGGCTAGCGGAAAATGAGCAGTTCTTC
NA,TRBV7-8,NA,TRBJ1-3,CASSLVRLRNSGNTIYF,TGTGCCAGCAGCTTAGTCCGTTTGCGGAACTCTGGAAACACCATATATTTT
NA,TRBV5-1,NA,TRBJ2-3,CASSYSSGDVADTQYF,TGCGCCAGCAGCTATTCCTCGGGAGATGTAGCAGATACGCAGTATTTT